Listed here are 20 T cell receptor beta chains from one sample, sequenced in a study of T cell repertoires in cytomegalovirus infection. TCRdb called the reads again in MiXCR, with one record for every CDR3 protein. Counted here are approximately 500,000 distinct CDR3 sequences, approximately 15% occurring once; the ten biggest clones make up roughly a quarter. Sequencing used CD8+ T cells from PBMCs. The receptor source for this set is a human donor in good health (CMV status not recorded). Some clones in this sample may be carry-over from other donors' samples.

The CDR3 reads CASSQGTGRSYEQYF. As DNA, the CDR3 is TGTGCCAGCAGCCAGGGGACAGGGCGGTCCTACGAGCAGTACTTC. The chain carries TRBV4-2 and TRBJ2-7, with 9 bases aligning to TRBD1. This CDR3 contains 15 residues. V shed 3 bases, J shed 1 base, and the junction held 4 bases outside the gene matches. Germline assignment: CDR1 LGHNA and CDR2 YNFKEQ.

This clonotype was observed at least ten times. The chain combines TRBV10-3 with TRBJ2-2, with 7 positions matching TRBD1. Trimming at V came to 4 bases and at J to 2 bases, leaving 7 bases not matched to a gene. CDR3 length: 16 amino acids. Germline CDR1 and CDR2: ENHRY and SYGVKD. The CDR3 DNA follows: TGTGCCATCAGTGTGACAGGGAGAGAAAACACCGGGGAGCTGTTTTTT. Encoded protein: CAISVTGRENTGELFF.

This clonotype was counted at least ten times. The CDR3 loop is CASSLGSDTDTQYF. CDR3 in DNA: TGTGCCAGCAGCTTAGGGTCCGACACAGATACGCAGTATTTT. This chain uses TRBV7-2 with TRBJ2-3; D gene uncertain. The CDR3 is made up of 14 amino acids. Germline-derived CDR1 and CDR2 are SGHTA and FQGNSA. Trimming took off 1 base at V and 2 bases at J, with 7 bases between the two ends.

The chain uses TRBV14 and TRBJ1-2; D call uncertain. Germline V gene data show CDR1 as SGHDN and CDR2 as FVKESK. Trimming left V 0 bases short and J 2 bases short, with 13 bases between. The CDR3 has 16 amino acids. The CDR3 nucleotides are TGTGCCAGCAGCCAAGATGACGGACGGAGAAACTATGGCTACACCTTC. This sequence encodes CASSQDDGRRNYGYTF.

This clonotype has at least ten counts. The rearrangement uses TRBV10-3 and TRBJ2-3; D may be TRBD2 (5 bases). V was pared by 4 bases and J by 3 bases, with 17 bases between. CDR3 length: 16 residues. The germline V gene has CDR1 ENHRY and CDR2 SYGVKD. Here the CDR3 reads CAISAGRASPTDTQYF. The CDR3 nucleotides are TGTGCCATCAGTGCGGGTCGGGCTAGCCCAACAGATACGCAGTATTTT.

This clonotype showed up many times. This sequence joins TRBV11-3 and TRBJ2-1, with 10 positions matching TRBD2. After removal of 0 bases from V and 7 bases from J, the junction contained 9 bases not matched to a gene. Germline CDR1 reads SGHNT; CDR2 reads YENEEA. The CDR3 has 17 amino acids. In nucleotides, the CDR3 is TGTGCCAGCAGCTTAGAGCGTGTACTAGCGGGACCTAATGAGCAGTTCTTC. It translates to CASSLERVLAGPNEQFF.

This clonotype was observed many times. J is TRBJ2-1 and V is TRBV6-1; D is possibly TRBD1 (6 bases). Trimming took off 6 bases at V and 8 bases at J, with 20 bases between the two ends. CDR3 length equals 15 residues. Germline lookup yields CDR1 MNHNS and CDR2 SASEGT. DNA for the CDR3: TGTGCCAGCAGGAACAGGGCGCGTCTGATTGATGAGCAGTTCTTC. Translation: CASRNRARLIDEQFF.

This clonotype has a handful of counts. The chain's CDR3 is CASSPVLQGATDTQYF. DNA for the CDR3: TGTGCCAGCAGCCCCGTTCTCCAGGGGGCAACAGATACGCAGTATTTT. The V gene is TRBV11-2, the J gene TRBJ2-3; 8 nucleotides agree with TRBD1. CDR1 SGHAT and CDR2 FQNNGV come from the germline V gene. The ends lost 5 bases at V and 3 bases at J; junction bases unmatched: 10. The CDR3 has 16 amino acids.

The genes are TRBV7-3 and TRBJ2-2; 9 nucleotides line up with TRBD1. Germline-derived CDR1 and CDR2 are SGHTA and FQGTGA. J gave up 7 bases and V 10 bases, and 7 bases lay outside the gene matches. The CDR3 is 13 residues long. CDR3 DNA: TGTGCCACGGGACAGGGAGGAATCGGGGAGCTGTTTTTT. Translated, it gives CATGQGGIGELFF.

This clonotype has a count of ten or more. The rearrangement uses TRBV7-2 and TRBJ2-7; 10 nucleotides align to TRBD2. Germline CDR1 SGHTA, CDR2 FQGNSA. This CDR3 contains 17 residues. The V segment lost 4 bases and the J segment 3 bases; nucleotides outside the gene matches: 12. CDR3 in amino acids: CASSSPGEVAGGYEQYF. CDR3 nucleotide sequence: TGTGCCAGCAGCTCCCCTGGAGAGGTAGCGGGAGGCTACGAGCAGTACTTC.

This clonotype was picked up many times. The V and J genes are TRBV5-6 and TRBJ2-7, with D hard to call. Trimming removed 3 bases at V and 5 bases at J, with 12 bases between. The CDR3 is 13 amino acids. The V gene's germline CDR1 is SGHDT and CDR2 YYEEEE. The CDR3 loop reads CASSYRNSDEQYF. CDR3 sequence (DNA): TGTGCCAGCAGCTACCGTAACAGCGACGAGCAGTACTTC.

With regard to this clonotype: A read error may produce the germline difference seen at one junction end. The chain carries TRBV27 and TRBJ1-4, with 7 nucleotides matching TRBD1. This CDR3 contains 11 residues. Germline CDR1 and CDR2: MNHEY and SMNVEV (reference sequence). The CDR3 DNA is TGCGCAAAGCTACAGGGGGAAAAACTGTTTTTT. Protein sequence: CAKLQGEKLFF. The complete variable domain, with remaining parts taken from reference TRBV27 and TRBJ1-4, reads EAQVTQNPRYLITVTGKKLTVTCSQNMNHEYMSWYRQDPGLGLRQIYYSMNVEVTDKGDVPEGYKVSRKEKRNFPLILESPSPNQTSLYFCAKLQGEKLFFGSGTQLSVL.

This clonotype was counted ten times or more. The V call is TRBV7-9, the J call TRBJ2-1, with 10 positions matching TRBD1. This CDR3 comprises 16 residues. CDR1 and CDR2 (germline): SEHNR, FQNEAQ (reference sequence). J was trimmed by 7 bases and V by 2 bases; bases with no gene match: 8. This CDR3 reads CASSLPGQGRLNEQFF. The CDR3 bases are TGTGCCAGCAGCTTACCGGGACAGGGGCGATTGAATGAGCAGTTCTTC.

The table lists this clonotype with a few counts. CDR3 residues: CASSPPDDTEAFF. The CDR3 bases are TGTGCCAGCAGCCCGCCCGACGATACCGAAGCTTTCTTT. V and J are TRBV7-9 and TRBJ1-1; D unresolved. CDR1 SEHNR and CDR2 FQNEAQ come from the germline V gene (reference sequence). This CDR3 has 13 amino acids. Trimming left V 5 bases short and J 8 bases short, with 15 bases between. Using reference TRBV7-9 and TRBJ1-1 for the parts outside the CDR3, the full variable domain is DTGVSQNPRHKITKRGQNVTFRCDPISEHNRLYWYRQTLGQGPEFLTYFQNEAQLEKSRLLSDRFSAERPKGSFSTLEIQRTEQGDSAMYLCASSPPDDTEAFFGQGTRLTVV.

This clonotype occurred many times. The CDR3 loop is CAISEPGQGDYGYTF. CDR3 coding DNA: TGTGCCATCAGTGAACCGGGACAGGGAGATTATGGCTACACCTTC. The V and J genes are TRBV10-3 and TRBJ1-2, with 9 bases fitting TRBD1. Germline CDR1 reads ENHRY; CDR2 reads SYGVKD. V lost 3 bases, J lost 5 bases, and 7 bases stayed unmatched. The CDR3 loop spans 15 amino acids.

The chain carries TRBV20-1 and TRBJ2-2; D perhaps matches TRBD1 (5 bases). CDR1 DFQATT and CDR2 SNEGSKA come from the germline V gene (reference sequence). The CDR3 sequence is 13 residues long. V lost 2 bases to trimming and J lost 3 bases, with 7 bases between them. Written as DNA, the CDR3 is TGCAGTGCTAGAAGGGGTTACACCGGGGAGCTGTTTTTT. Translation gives CSARRGYTGELFF.

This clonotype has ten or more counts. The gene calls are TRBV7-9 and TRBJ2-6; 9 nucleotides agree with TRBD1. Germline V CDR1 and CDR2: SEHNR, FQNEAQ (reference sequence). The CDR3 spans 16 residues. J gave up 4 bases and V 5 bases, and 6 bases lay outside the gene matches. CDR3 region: CASSPGQGGGANVLTF. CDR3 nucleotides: TGTGCCAGCAGCCCGGGACAGGGTGGAGGGGCCAACGTCCTGACTTTC.

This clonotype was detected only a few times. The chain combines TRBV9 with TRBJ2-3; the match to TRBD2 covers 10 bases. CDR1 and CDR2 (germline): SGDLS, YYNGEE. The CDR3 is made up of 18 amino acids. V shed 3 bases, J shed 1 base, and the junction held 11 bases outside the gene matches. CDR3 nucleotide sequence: TGTGCCAGCAGCGCTGCCCAAATAGCGGGAGGAGGCACAGATACGCAGTATTTT. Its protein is CASSAAQIAGGGTDTQYF.

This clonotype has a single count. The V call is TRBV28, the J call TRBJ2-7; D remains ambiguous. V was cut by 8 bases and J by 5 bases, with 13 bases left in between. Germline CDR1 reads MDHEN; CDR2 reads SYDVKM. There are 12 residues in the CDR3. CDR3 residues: CASHSGLHEQYF. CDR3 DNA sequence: TGTGCCAGCCACTCCGGCCTTCACGAGCAGTACTTC.

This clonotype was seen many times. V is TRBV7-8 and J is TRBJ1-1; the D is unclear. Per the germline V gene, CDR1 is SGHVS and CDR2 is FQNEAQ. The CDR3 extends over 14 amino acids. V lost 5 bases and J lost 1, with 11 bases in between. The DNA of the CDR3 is TGTGCCAGCAGCCTGCGACGTGGGAACACTGAAGCTTTCTTT. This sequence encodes CASSLRRGNTEAFF.